These T cell receptor beta chains were read from a single sample in a study of T cell responses to AZD1222 COVID-19 vaccine. The assay was immunoSEQ multiplex PCR, and TCRdb's table has in-frame clones only and misses some. The table lists roughly 70,000 clones, 65% to 90% of them singletons. The input for sequencing was peripheral blood, taken on day 0 of AZD1222 vaccination. The source of these receptors is an adult in good health. Both conserved end residues are part of each CDR3. D genes are given only for firm matches. Clone size appears in some rows only: once, few, many, or a class for an expanded clone.

D: TRBD1; size: NA; J: TRBJ1-4; V: TRBV10-3; DNA: TGTGCCGCCCGACAGGGGGCAAATGAAAAACTGTTTTTT; CDR3: CAARQGANEKLFF
D: TRBD1; size: NA; J: TRBJ1-3; V: TRBV10-3; DNA: TGTGCCATCAGTGCCCTAGGGACAGGTAACTCTGGAAACACCATATATTTT; CDR3: CAISALGTGNSGNTIYF
D: TRBD1; size: once; J: TRBJ1-2; V: TRBV4-3; DNA: TGCGCCAGCAGCCCCGGGACAGGGATTAACTATGGCTACACCTTC; CDR3: CASSPGTGINYGYTF
D: TRBD2; size: once; J: TRBJ2-1; V: TRBV7-6; DNA: TGTGCCAGCAGCCCCCTGGGACTAGCGGGATACAATGAGCAGTTCTTC; CDR3: CASSPLGLAGYNEQFF
D: NA; size: NA; J: TRBJ1-1; V: TRBV20-1; DNA: TGCAGTGGCTTCCTTAACACTGAAGCTTTCTTT; CDR3: CSGFLNTEAFF
D: NA; size: NA; J: TRBJ2-3; V: TRBV20-1; DNA: TGCAGTGCTAGTCGGACAGATACGCAGTATTTT; CDR3: CSASRTDTQYF
D: TRBD1; size: once; J: TRBJ2-7; V: TRBV6-5; DNA: TGTGCCAGCACTACGGACAGGGAGCCCTACGAGCAGTACTTC; CDR3: CASTTDREPYEQYF
D: NA; size: NA; J: TRBJ2-2; V: TRBV12-3/TRBV12-4; DNA: TGTGCCAGCAGTTTATGGGAGAGCGGGGAGCTGTTTTTT; CDR3: CASSLWESGELFF
D: TRBD1; size: NA; J: TRBJ2-7; V: TRBV5-4; DNA: TGTGCCAGCAGCTCAAGCCGCGGGACAGGGAGATGGGAGCAGTACTTC; CDR3: CASSSSRGTGRWEQYF
D: NA; size: NA; J: TRBJ2-4; V: TRBV15; DNA: TGTGCCACCAGCAGAGATCTAGGGGGAGAAAACATTCAGTACTTC; CDR3: CATSRDLGGENIQYF
D: TRBD2; size: few; J: TRBJ2-5; V: TRBV11-3; DNA: TGTGCCAGCAGCTTCCCGGTAGCGGGGGGGCAGGAGACCCAGTACTTC; CDR3: CASSFPVAGGQETQYF
D: NA; size: NA; J: TRBJ2-7; V: TRBV4-2; DNA: TGTGCCAGCAGCCAGGAAACAGGGCCTCCTAGCTCCTACGAGCAGTACTTC; CDR3: CASSQETGPPSSYEQYF